Presented here are 21 T cell receptor beta chains from one specimen sequenced in a study of T cells in Graves' hyperthyroidism and ophthalmopathy. The TCR beta CDR3 regions underwent amplification using RNA transcripts as the source. TCR CDR3 regions were first amplified by RT-PCR with HTBI primers. One entry per CDR3 protein results from TCRdb running MiXCR on the multiplex PCR reads. This table has 90,000 to 120,000 distinct CDR3 sequences, approximately 15% appearing once. What was sequenced was blood. These receptors came from a woman between 45 and 60 years old with Graves' hyperthyroidism.

This clonotype was detected ten times or more. The V gene is TRBV27, the J gene TRBJ2-7; D is uncertain. The CDR3 totals 15 residues. The V end was cut by 5 bases, the J end by 2 bases, with 16 bases between. Germline V gene data show CDR1 as MNHEY and CDR2 as SMNVEV (reference sequence). This chain's CDR3 is CASSPRATSTYEQYV. CDR3 nucleotide sequence: TGTGCCAGCAGTCCACGCGCCACCTCCACCTACGAGCAGTACGTC.

This clonotype has only a few counts. V gene TRBV19 combines with J gene TRBJ2-2; D unclear. This CDR3 spans 13 amino acids. Trimming cost V 4 bases and J 6 bases, with 9 bases left between them. Germline CDR1 LNHDA, CDR2 SQIVND (reference sequence). The CDR3 nucleotides are TGTGCCAGTAGTACAAATTCGGCCGGGGAGCTGTTTTTT. It translates to CASSTNSAGELFF.

The chain is built from TRBV7-2 and TRBJ2-5; 9 bases line up with TRBD2. The CDR3 runs to 16 residues. Germline V gene sequence: CDR1 SGHTA, CDR2 FQGNSA. The V and J ends lost 5 bases and 4 bases, in that order; junction bases with no gene match: 11. CDR3 bases: TGTGCCAGCAGCCCTCAATACGCGGGAGGGCCAGAGACCCAGTACTTC. Translated: CASSPQYAGGPETQYF.

This clonotype was detected ten times or more. The rearrangement links TRBV6-1 to TRBJ1-1; no firm D call. CDR3 length: 12 amino acids. V lost 5 bases and J lost 5, with 9 bases in between. Germline assignment: CDR1 MNHNS and CDR2 SASEGT. This chain's CDR3 is CASSYGETEAFF. The CDR3 coding sequence is TGTGCCAGCAGTTACGGGGAAACTGAAGCTTTCTTT.

The table lists this clonotype with many counts. The gene calls are TRBV2 and TRBJ1-2; TRBD1 matches 8 bases. CDR1 is SNHLY and CDR2 is FYNNEI in the germline V gene. The CDR3 is 14 residues long. Unmatched junction bases numbered 5, after V lost 4 bases and J lost 4 bases. This CDR3 is CASSVQGAAYGYTF. CDR3 DNA sequence: TGTGCCAGCAGTGTTCAGGGGGCCGCCTATGGCTACACCTTC.

This clonotype was counted at least ten times. The chain joins TRBV30 to TRBJ1-6; 7 positions agree with TRBD1. After removal of 6 bases from V and 6 bases from J, the junction contained 5 bases not matched to a gene. The CDR3 extends over 13 amino acids. From germline, CDR1 is GTSNPN and CDR2 SVGIG (reference sequence). CDR3 amino acids: CACGTATNSPLHF. The CDR3 nucleotides are TGTGCCTGTGGGACAGCAACTAATTCACCCCTCCACTTT.

This clonotype occurred many times. The chain joins TRBV6-5 to TRBJ1-1; the D gene is possibly TRBD1 (5 bases). In germline, CDR1 is MNHEY, CDR2 SVGAGI. The CDR3 loop spans 17 amino acids. Trimming left V 2 bases short and J 1 base short, with 17 bases between. The chain's CDR3 is CASSYGAPTRANTEAFF. CDR3 in DNA: TGTGCCAGCAGTTACGGGGCCCCAACTCGAGCGAACACTGAAGCTTTCTTT.

Many counts were recorded for this clonotype. The chain recombines TRBV5-1 with TRBJ2-2; D possibly corresponds to TRBD2 (6 bases). Germline CDR1 reads SGHRS; CDR2 reads YFSETQ. The V gene lost 3 bases and the J gene lost 0 bases, with 12 bases spanning the gap. The length of the CDR3 is 16 residues. CDR3 loop: CASSWDLGTNTGELFF. For the CDR3, the DNA is TGCGCCAGCAGCTGGGACTTGGGAACGAACACCGGGGAGCTGTTTTTT.

The J gene is TRBJ1-5, the V gene TRBV2, with TRBD1 matching 8 bases. After removal of 4 bases from V and 4 bases from J, the junction contained 0 bases not matched to a gene. CDR1 is SNHLY, CDR2 FYNNEI, per germline. The CDR3 has 13 residues. Here the CDR3 reads CASSGTGNQPQHF. The CDR3 DNA reads TGTGCCAGCAGTGGGACAGGGAATCAGCCCCAGCATTTT.

This clonotype was counted ten times or more. The chain employs TRBV5-6 and TRBJ2-7; TRBD1 is a possible D gene (6 bases). The CDR3 covers 13 residues. Germline values: CDR1 SGHDT, CDR2 YYEEEE. The germline V and J ends were trimmed by 5 bases and 3 bases, with 12 bases remaining between them. CDR3 coding DNA: TGTGCCAGCAGGGGGTGGACAGACTACGAGCAGTACTTC. This sequence encodes CASRGWTDYEQYF.

This clonotype has a count of ten or more. The chain links TRBV2 to TRBJ2-2; the D gene is possibly TRBD2 (5 bases). Germline CDR1 and CDR2: SNHLY and FYNNEI. V dropped 5 bases and J dropped 0 bases, with 16 bases sitting between them. CDR3 length: 17 residues. CDR3 sequence (DNA): TGTGCCAGCAGTCCCGACTACCCCTCGGCGAACACCGGGGAGCTGTTTTTT. Translated, it gives CASSPDYPSANTGELFF.

This clonotype has a count of ten or more. This chain joins TRBV6-1 and TRBJ1-2; D ambiguous. CDR1 and CDR2 from the germline V gene are MNHNS and SASEGT. Trimming shortened V by 7 bases and J by 2 bases, and 14 bases separated the two germline ends. The CDR3 is 14 amino acids. The CDR3 DNA follows: TGTGCCAGCAATCCGACGAAAGGGAACTATGGCTACACCTTC. Its protein is CASNPTKGNYGYTF.

This clonotype was counted ten times or more. This chain joins TRBV7-9 and TRBJ2-2; D possibly corresponds to TRBD1 (5 bases). The V gene lost 2 bases and the J gene lost 6 bases, with 7 bases spanning the gap. CDR1 is SEHNR, CDR2 FQNEAQ, per germline (reference sequence). CDR3 size: 13 residues. The CDR3 region has the DNA TGTGCCAGCAGCTTATCAGGGTCCGGGGAGCTGTTTTTT. As protein: CASSLSGSGELFF. Complete variable domain (other parts from reference TRBV7-9 and TRBJ2-2): DTGVSQNPRHKITKRGQNVTFRCDPISEHNRLYWYRQTLGQGPEFLTYFQNEAQLEKSRLLSDRFSAERPKGSFSTLEIQRTEQGDSAMYLCASSLSGSGELFFGEGSRLTVL.

The sample holds many counts of this clonotype. The CDR3 nucleotides read TGTGCCAGCTCAATGCAAGGGGGACAGAACAATTCACCCCTCCACTTT. It specifies CASSMQGGQNNSPLHF. V and J are TRBV18 and TRBJ1-6; 7 positions match TRBD1. The CDR3 contains 16 residues. Germline V gives CDR1 KGHSH, CDR2 LQKENI. V was clipped by 5 bases and J by 7 bases; unmatched bases: 11.

Remarks on this clonotype: It may be a read error: a sequence one base away is much more abundant. This sequence joins TRBV18 and TRBJ2-5, with 7 bases that match TRBD1. Germline CDR1 and CDR2: KGHSH and LQKENI. The CDR3 sequence is 15 residues long. Trimming took 10 bases from V and 3 from J; bases not matched to a gene: 14. The CDR3 reads CANSPYRGPKETQYF. The CDR3 nucleotides are TGTGCCAACTCTCCCTACAGGGGACCTAAAGAGACCCAGTACTTC.

This clonotype appeared many times. This sequence joins TRBV12-3 or TRBV12-4 and TRBJ2-7; maybe TRBD1 (6 bases). The CDR3 sequence is 14 residues long. V gave up 6 bases and J gave up 1 base, with 13 bases separating them. The CDR3 DNA is TGTGCCAGCAGCCGGACAGCCAAATCCTACGAGCAGTACTTC. Its protein is CASSRTAKSYEQYF.

This clonotype was recorded many times. CDR3 in amino acids: CASSFGGSPEAFF. CDR3 DNA sequence: TGTGCCAGCAGTTTTGGGGGGAGTCCTGAAGCTTTCTTT. This chain connects TRBV12-3 or TRBV12-4 to TRBJ1-1, with D possibly being TRBD1 (5 bases). The V gene lost 3 bases and the J gene lost 6 bases, with 11 bases spanning the gap. The CDR3 is made up of 13 amino acids.

This clonotype was seen many times. J is TRBJ1-4 and V is TRBV28; D may be TRBD1 (6 bases). V was pared by 4 bases and J by 8 bases, with 11 bases between. The CDR3 has 13 amino acids. CDR1 is MDHEN, CDR2 SYDVKM, per germline. The CDR3 bases are TGTGCCAGCAGTTCGGGACAACTAGAAAAACTGTTTTTT. Residues: CASSSGQLEKLFF.

Ten or more counts support this clonotype. A much larger clone lies a single base off, so this may be a read error. The rearrangement uses TRBV18 and TRBJ1-1; D perhaps matches TRBD1 (5 bases). This CDR3 region has 14 residues. The germline gives CDR1 KGHSH, CDR2 LQKENI. Here the CDR3 DNA reads TGTACCAGCTCACCAAGGGGTAGGACCACTGAAGCTTTCTTT. Encoded protein: CTSSPRGRTTEAFF.

This clonotype was recorded at least ten times. V and J are TRBV2 and TRBJ1-2; 7 bases agree with TRBD1. V was pared by 6 bases and J by 4 bases, with 8 bases of the junction left unmatched. Germline V gene sequence: CDR1 SNHLY, CDR2 FYNNEI. The CDR3 is 14 amino acids. CDR3 residues: CASSETGTSYGYTF. CDR3 coding DNA: TGTGCCAGCAGCGAGACAGGGACCTCCTATGGCTACACCTTC.

This clonotype has ten or more counts. The gene calls are TRBV7-6 and TRBJ2-4; possible D gene TRBD1, 6 bases. Trimming stripped 6 bases from V and 8 bases from J, with 8 bases between. This CDR3 has 11 residues. Germline V CDR1 and CDR2: SGHVS, FNYEAQ. The DNA for the CDR3 is TGTGCCAGCAGTCCAGGGGACATTCAGTACTTC. It yields the protein CASSPGDIQYF. The whole variable domain, remainder taken from reference TRBV7-6 and TRBJ2-4, is GAGVSQSPRYKVTKRGQDVALRCDPISGHVSLYWYRQALGQGPEFLTYFNYEAQQDKSGLPNDRFSAERPEGSISTLTIQRTEQRDSAMYRCASSPGDIQYFGAGTRLSVL.